The 3 T cell receptor beta chains presented below share a single source sample, sequenced in a study of radiation and T cells in renal cell carcinoma. Time point described: blood 2 weeks post-SBRT. Treatment reported: 15 Gy SBRT to primary tumor, nephrectomy 4 weeks later. Generated by immunoSEQ multiplex PCR, the TCRdb table keeps only in-frame clones and is missing some. The sample records about 120,000 clones, 81% being singletons. Sequences were derived from blood, sampled from a patient whose treatment included radiotherapy and nephrectomy. These receptor sequences come from a man in his fifties with renal cell carcinoma.

This chain links TRBV2 with TRBJ2-3; 13 bases agree with TRBD2. Unmatched junction bases numbered 0, after V lost 4 bases and J lost 5 bases. The CDR3 runs 14 residues. Germline CDR1 SNHLY, CDR2 FYNNEI. CDR3 amino acids: CASSGLAGGDTQYF. CDR3 nucleotides: TGTGCCAGCAGTGGACTAGCGGGAGGAGATACGCAGTATTTT.

The genes are TRBV7-8 and TRBJ2-3, with 11 bases matching TRBD1. The germline V gene encodes CDR1 SGHVS and CDR2 FQNEAQ. With 5 bases clipped from V and 4 bases from J, the junction kept 11 bases outside the gene matches. CDR3 length: 17 amino acids. CDR3 in amino acids: CASSRTIGTGGSDTQYF. The DNA of the CDR3 is TGTGCCAGCAGCCGCACCATTGGGACAGGGGGGTCAGATACGCAGTATTTT. The whole variable domain, remainder taken from reference TRBV7-8 and TRBJ2-3, is GAGVSQSPRYKVAKRGQDVALRCDPISGHVSLFWYQQALGQGPEFLTYFQNEAQLDKSGLPSDRFFAERPEGSVSTLKIQRTQQEDSAVYLCASSRTIGTGGSDTQYFGPGTRLTVL.

This clone was found a few times. This chain connects TRBV27 to TRBJ1-5; D is possibly TRBD1 (5 bases). V gave up 4 bases and J gave up 4 bases, with 17 bases separating them. The CDR3 is 16 amino acids. Germline V gene sequence: CDR1 MNHEY, CDR2 SMNVEV (reference sequence). CDR3 coding DNA: TGTGCCAGCAGTTATATAGGGCGTGGGGGGAATCAGCCCCAGCATTTT. Translating gives CASSYIGRGGNQPQHF.